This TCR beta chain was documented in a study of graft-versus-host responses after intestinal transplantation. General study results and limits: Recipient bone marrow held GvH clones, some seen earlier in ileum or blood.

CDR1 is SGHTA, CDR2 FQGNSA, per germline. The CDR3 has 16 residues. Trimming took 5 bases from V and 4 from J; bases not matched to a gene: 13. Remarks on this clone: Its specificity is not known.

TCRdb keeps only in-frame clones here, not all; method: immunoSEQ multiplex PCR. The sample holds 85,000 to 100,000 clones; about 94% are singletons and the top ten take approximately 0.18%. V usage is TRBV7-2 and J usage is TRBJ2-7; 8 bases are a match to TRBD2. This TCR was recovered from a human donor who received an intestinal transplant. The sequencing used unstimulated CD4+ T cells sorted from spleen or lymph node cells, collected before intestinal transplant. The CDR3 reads CASSPMAGGLSYEQYF. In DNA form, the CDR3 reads TGTGCCAGCAGCCCTATGGCGGGAGGTTTAAGTTACGAGCAGTACTTC.